This T cell receptor beta chain was retrieved from a study of blood T cell repertoires in COVID-19. V was pared by 8 bases and J by 4 bases, with 14 bases between. Germline CDR1 is LNHNV and CDR2 is YYDKDF (reference sequence). The CDR3 length is 14 residues. In the original workflow: Amplification of reference gene primers provided the estimated nucleated cell counts. Libraries were prepared by immunoSEQ multiplex PCR; TCRdb keeps only in-frame clonotypes and omits some of them. V, J and clone size derive from that table, while D and trimming were established from the DNA sequence. The data show under 95,000 clones, approximately 89% seen once.

The V call is TRBV15, the J call TRBJ2-2, with D perhaps TRBD2 (6 bases). The sequenced sample consisted of peripheral blood. This TCR was sampled from a man aged 45-65 years with COVID-19, enrolled during active disease. CDR3 DNA sequence: TGTGCCACCCGGGGGTGGGGCGGCACCGGGGAGCTGTTTTTT. The encoded protein is CATRGWGGTGELFF.